These T cell receptor beta chains were read from a single sample in a study of OX40 agonist ivuxolimab in advanced cancers. The protocol was immunoSEQ multiplex PCR, while the TCRdb copy is restricted to in-frame clones and leaves out a portion. Seen here are over 5,000 clones, about 73% observed once, and the top ten hold 55% to 75%. The sample in question was CD4+ or CD8+ T cells sorted from blood, obtained in a trial of the OX40 agonist ivuxolimab. These receptors came from an adult with an advanced solid tumor such as melanoma, head and neck, liver or kidney cancer. CDR3s include the opening cysteine and the closing phenylalanine or tryptophan. The D gene is left open where the match is weak. Some rows mark clone size as missing; the rest say once, few, many or name a class of expanded clone.

abundance	j_gene	d_gene	v_gene	CDR3aa	CDR3nt
-	TRBJ1-1	-	TRBV11-3	CASSLGQSEAFF	TGTGCCAGCAGCTTAGGACAGAGCGAAGCTTTCTTT
few	TRBJ1-2	TRBD1	TRBV7-9	CASRAEGGTGGNGYTF	TGTGCCAGCAGAGCGGAGGGAGGGACAGGGGGTAATGGCTACACCTTC
few	TRBJ2-3	-	TRBV10-3	CAISEEVGARTDTQYF	TGTGCCATCAGTGAGGAGGTAGGGGCGCGCACAGATACGCAGTATTTT
once	TRBJ2-1	-	TRBV6-9	CASSYSAAPSSYNEQFF	TGTGCCAGCAGTTATTCTGCAGCACCTTCCTCCTACAATGAGCAGTTCTTC
once	TRBJ2-3	-	TRBV7-3	CASLGKDTQYF	TGTGCCAGCCTGGGGAAGGATACGCAGTATTTT
-	TRBJ2-1	-	TRBV27	CASSLGGDEQFF	TGTGCCAGCAGTTTAGGCGGGGATGAGCAGTTCTTC
-	TRBJ2-7	-	TRBV6-5	CASSYGGESYEQYF	TGTGCCAGCAGTTACGGGGGAGAGTCCTACGAGCAGTACTTC
-	TRBJ2-6	TRBD1	TRBV30	CASLTGATSGANVLTF	TGTGCCTCTCTGACAGGGGCCACCTCTGGGGCCAACGTCCTGACTTTC
once	TRBJ1-4	-	TRBV6-5	CASSYGEGKLFF	TGTGCCAGCAGTTACGGGGAGGGAAAACTGTTTTTT
-	TRBJ1-2	-	TRBV6-5	CASSYSTTPYGYTF	TGTGCCAGCAGTTACTCGACAACTCCCTATGGCTACACCTTC
-	TRBJ2-5	-	TRBV4-3	CASSQSGGRKETQYF	TGCGCCAGCAGCCAGAGTGGGGGCAGAAAAGAGACCCAGTACTTC
-	TRBJ2-5	TRBD2	TRBV30	CACPGTSGILGETQYF	TGTGCCTGCCCCGGGACTAGCGGGATCCTTGGGGAGACCCAGTACTTC
many	TRBJ2-7	TRBD2	TRBV9	CASSFGLASSYEQYF	TGTGCCAGCAGCTTCGGACTAGCCTCCTCCTACGAGCAGTACTTC
-	TRBJ2-2	-	TRBV7-9	CASNLGGGWDTGELFF	TGTGCCAGCAACTTAGGAGGGGGATGGGACACCGGGGAGCTGTTTTTT
-	TRBJ2-3	TRBD2	TRBV15	CATSLTSGTDTQYF	TGTGCCACCAGTTTAACTAGCGGCACAGATACGCAGTATTTT